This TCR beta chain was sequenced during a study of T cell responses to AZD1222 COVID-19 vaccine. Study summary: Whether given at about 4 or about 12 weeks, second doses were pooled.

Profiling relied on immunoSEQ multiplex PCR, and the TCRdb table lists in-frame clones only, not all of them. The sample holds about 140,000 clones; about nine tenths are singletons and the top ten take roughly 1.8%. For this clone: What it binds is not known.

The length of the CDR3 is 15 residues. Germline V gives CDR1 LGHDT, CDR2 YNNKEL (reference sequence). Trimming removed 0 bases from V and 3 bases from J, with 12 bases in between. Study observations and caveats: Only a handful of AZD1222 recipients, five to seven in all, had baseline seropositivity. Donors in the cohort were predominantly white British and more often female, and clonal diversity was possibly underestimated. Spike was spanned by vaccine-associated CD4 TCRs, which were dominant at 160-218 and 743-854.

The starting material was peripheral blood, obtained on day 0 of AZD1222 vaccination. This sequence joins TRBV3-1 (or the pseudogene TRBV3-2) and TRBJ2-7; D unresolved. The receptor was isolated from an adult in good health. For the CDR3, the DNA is TGTGCCAGCAGCCAAGATCTGGCCAGGAACTACGAGCAGTACTTC. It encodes CASSQDLARNYEQYF.